This T cell receptor beta chain was identified during a study of CD8 T cells in ankylosing spondylitis. Each CDR3 protein gets one entry after TCRdb re-called the 5' RACE reads with MiXCR. The repertoire holds about 220,000 distinct CDR3 sequences, with about 26% as singletons. Input material: blood, either unsorted or a sorted T cell fraction (not recorded which). The receptor's source is a male donor with ankylosing spondylitis or in good health (not recorded which).

The CDR3 nucleotides read TGCAGTGCTAGAGTGCGGGAGAATGCGGCCTACGAGCAGTACTTC. Its translation is CSARVRENAAYEQYF. This chain connects TRBV20-1 to TRBJ2-7, with 7 bases fitting TRBD2. The V gene's germline CDR1 is DFQATT and CDR2 SNEGSKA (reference sequence). J was trimmed by 2 bases and V by 1 base; bases with no gene match: 8. The CDR3 runs 15 residues.